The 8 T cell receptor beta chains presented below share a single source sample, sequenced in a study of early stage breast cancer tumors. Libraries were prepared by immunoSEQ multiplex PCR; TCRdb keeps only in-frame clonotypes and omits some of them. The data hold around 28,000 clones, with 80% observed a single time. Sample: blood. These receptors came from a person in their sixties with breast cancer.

The CDR3 nucleotides are TGTGCCAGCAGATTTCACAGTAGCTATGGCTACACCTTC. The encoded protein is CASRFHSSYGYTF. The J gene is TRBJ1-2, the V gene TRBV6-5; no firm D call. The V and J ends lost 6 bases and 4 bases respectively, with 12 bases between them. Per germline, CDR1 MNHEY and CDR2 SVGAGI. The CDR3 contains 13 residues.

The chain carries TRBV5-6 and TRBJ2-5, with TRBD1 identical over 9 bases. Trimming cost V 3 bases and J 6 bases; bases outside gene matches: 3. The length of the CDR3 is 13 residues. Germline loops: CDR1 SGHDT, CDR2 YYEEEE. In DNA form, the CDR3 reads TGTGCCAGCAGCTCGGGACAGGGCAAGACCCAGTACTTC. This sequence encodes CASSSGQGKTQYF.

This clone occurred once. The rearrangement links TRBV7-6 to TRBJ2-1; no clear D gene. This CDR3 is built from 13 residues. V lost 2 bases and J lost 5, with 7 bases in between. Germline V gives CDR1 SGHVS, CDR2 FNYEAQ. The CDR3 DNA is TGTGCCAGCAGCTTATATATCGACAATGAGCAGTTCTTC. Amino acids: CASSLYIDNEQFF. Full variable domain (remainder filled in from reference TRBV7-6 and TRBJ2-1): GAGVSQSPRYKVTKRGQDVALRCDPISGHVSLYWYRQALGQGPEFLTYFNYEAQQDKSGLPNDRFSAERPEGSISTLTIQRTEQRDSAMYRCASSLYIDNEQFFGPGTRLTVL.

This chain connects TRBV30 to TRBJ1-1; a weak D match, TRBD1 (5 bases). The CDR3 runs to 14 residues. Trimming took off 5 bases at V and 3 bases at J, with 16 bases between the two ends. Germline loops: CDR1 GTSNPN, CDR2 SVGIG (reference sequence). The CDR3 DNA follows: TGTGCCTGGTCTGAATGGGGGGTAGACACTGAAGCTTTCTTT. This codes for CAWSEWGVDTEAFF.

The DNA of the CDR3 is TGTGCCAGCAGTTACCAGGGGGCTCCATACGAGCAGTACTTC. Amino acid sequence: CASSYQGAPYEQYF. The chain joins TRBV6-6 to TRBJ2-7; 8 positions agree with TRBD1. From germline, CDR1 is MNHNY and CDR2 SVGAGI (reference sequence). The CDR3 is made up of 14 amino acids. The V and J ends lost 2 bases and 4 bases, in that order; junction bases with no gene match: 4.

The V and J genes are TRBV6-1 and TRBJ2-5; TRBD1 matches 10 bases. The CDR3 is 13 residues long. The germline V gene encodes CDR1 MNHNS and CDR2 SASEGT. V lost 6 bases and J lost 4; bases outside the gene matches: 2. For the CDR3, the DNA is TGTGCCAGCAGGAGACAGGGGGCAGAGACCCAGTACTTC. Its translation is CASRRQGAETQYF.

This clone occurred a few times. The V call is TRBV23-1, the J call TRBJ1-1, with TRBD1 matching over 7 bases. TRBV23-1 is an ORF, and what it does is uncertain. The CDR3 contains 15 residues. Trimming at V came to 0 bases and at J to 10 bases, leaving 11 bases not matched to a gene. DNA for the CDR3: TGCGCCAGCAGTCAATCGGGAGTCTTGGCAGGGGGAGCTTTCTTT. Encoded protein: CASSQSGVLAGGAFF.

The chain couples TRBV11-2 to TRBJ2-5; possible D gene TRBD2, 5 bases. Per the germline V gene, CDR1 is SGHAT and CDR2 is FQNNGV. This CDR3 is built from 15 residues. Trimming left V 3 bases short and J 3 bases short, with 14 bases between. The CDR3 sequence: CASSLQRGREETQYF. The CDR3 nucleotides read TGTGCCAGCAGCTTGCAACGAGGGCGTGAAGAGACCCAGTACTTC.